This passage covers 21 T cell receptor beta chains from one sample sequenced in a study of shared clonotypes between healthy human individuals. Profiled with immunoSEQ multiplex PCR; TCRdb holds only in-frame clones, not every one. The table shows some 2,000,000 clones, with 85% to 95% occurring only once. What was sequenced was naive CD4+ T cells sorted from blood. Described subset: CD45RA+ positively selected. Receptor source: a man between 18 and 35 years old in good health.

The chain is built from TRBV27 and TRBJ2-2; D not resolved. CDR1 and CDR2 (germline): MNHEY, SMNVEV (reference sequence). Trimming cost V 6 bases and J 7 bases, with 15 bases left between them. The CDR3 contains 14 residues. For the CDR3, the DNA is TGTGCCAGCAGCTTTATATTGGGTCGCGGGGAGCTGTTTTTT. Translated, it gives CASSFILGRGELFF.

CDR3 loop: CASRGSWSNEKLFF. The CDR3 region has the DNA TGTGCCAGCAGGGGATCGTGGTCTAATGAAAAACTGTTTTTT. This sequence joins TRBV6-1 and TRBJ1-4; unclear D gene. The CDR3 runs to 14 residues. V lost 6 bases and J 3 bases, leaving 11 bases between the germline ends. Germline V gene lookup returns CDR1 MNHNS and CDR2 SASEGT.

This chain connects TRBV5-4 to TRBJ1-2; tentative D call: TRBD1 (6 bases). This CDR3 comprises 14 residues. The germline gives CDR1 SGHNT, CDR2 YYREEE (reference sequence). Trimming shortened V by 2 bases and J by 0 bases, and 8 bases separated the two germline ends. The CDR3 reads CASSLYRANYGYTF. For the CDR3, the DNA is TGTGCCAGCAGCTTATACAGGGCTAACTATGGCTACACCTTC.

This rearrangement joins TRBV2 to TRBJ2-5, with 7 bases lining up with TRBD1. With 4 bases clipped from V and 2 bases from J, the junction kept 13 bases outside the gene matches. Germline CDR1 is SNHLY and CDR2 is FYNNEI. There are 17 residues in the CDR3. The CDR3 here is CASSASSGTAIQETQYF. In nucleotides, the CDR3 is TGTGCCAGCAGTGCCTCCTCCGGGACAGCGATACAAGAGACCCAGTACTTC. Filled out from reference TRBV2 and TRBJ2-5, the complete variable domain reads EPEVTQTPSHQVTQMGQEVILRCVPISNHLYFYWYRQILGQKVEFLVSFYNNEISEKSEIFDDQFSVERPDGSNFTLKIRSTKLEDSAMYFCASSASSGTAIQETQYFGPGTRLLVL.

The chain employs TRBV29-1 and TRBJ2-6; D is unresolved. The CDR3 length is 14 residues. CDR1 is SQVTM and CDR2 is ANQGSEA in the germline V gene. Trimming took 4 bases from V and 3 from J, leaving 10 bases between them. CDR3 sequence reads: CSVGMGFGANVLTF. CDR3 nucleotide sequence: TGCAGCGTTGGAATGGGGTTTGGGGCCAACGTCCTGACTTTC.

This clone was detected only once. V usage is TRBV5-4 and J usage is TRBJ2-3; D uncertain. In germline, CDR1 is SGHNT, CDR2 YYREEE (reference sequence). Deletions cut 1 base from V and 3 bases from J, with 9 bases between. The CDR3 totals 14 residues. The CDR3 DNA reads as TGTGCCAGCAGCTTGATTGGATTGACAGATACGCAGTATTTT. This encodes CASSLIGLTDTQYF.

The genes are TRBV15 and TRBJ2-1; 11 nucleotides line up with TRBD2. CDR3 size: 15 residues. CDR1 is LNHNV, CDR2 YYDKDF, per germline (reference sequence). V shed 1 base, J shed 6 bases, and the junction held 2 bases outside the gene matches. In nucleotides, the CDR3 is TGTGCCACCAGCAGAGTTACTAGCGGGAGCAATGAGCAGTTCTTC. Protein: CATSRVTSGSNEQFF.

CDR3 DNA: TGTGCCAGTAGGAGGAGGGCAGGTGACTATGGCTACACCTTC. Translation gives CASRRRAGDYGYTF. V is TRBV19 and J is TRBJ1-2, with unresolved D. Germline-derived CDR1 and CDR2 are LNHDA and SQIVND (reference sequence). The CDR3 sequence is 14 residues long. The V gene lost 6 bases and the J gene lost 3 bases, with 14 bases spanning the gap.

The chain uses TRBV25-1 and TRBJ2-7; 12 positions match TRBD2. The V and J ends lost 5 bases and 2 bases, in that order; junction bases with no gene match: 4. Germline CDR1 MGHDK, CDR2 SYGVNS. This CDR3 has 15 amino acids. The CDR3 is CASSRLAGVTYEQYF. The CDR3 DNA sequence: TGTGCCAGCAGTAGACTAGCGGGAGTCACCTACGAGCAGTACTTC.

V usage is TRBV7-9 and J usage is TRBJ1-2, with D tentatively TRBD1 (5 bases). V shed 1 base and J shed 12 bases, with 12 bases lying between them. Germline V CDR1 and CDR2: SEHNR, FQNEAQ (reference sequence). The CDR3 has 12 residues. The CDR3 coding sequence is TGTGCCAGCAGCTTAGTAGGGGTGTTTAACACCTTC. Protein product: CASSLVGVFNTF.

In this sample, this clone turned up a few times. This CDR3 is also generated by other DNA sequences in the sample. The chain recombines TRBV5-1 with TRBJ1-6; 9 bases agree with TRBD1. V was clipped by 3 bases and J by 7 bases; unmatched bases: 5. Germline lookup yields CDR1 SGHRS and CDR2 YFSETQ. The CDR3 is made up of 15 amino acids. CDR3 sequence: CASSWGQGGNSPLHF. CDR3 coding DNA: TGCGCCAGCAGCTGGGGACAGGGAGGAAATTCACCCCTCCACTTT.

V gene TRBV5-6 combines with J gene TRBJ2-5, with 8 bases matching TRBD1. V was pared by 1 base and J by 5 bases, with 10 bases of the junction left unmatched. Germline CDR1 is SGHDT and CDR2 is YYEEEE. This CDR3 is 16 amino acids long. In DNA, the CDR3 is TGTGCCAGCAGCTTGCCAGGAGCAGGGGGCAGGGAGACCCAGTACTTC. It specifies CASSLPGAGGRETQYF. The full variable domain, rest sourced from reference TRBV5-6 and TRBJ2-5, is DAGVTQSPTHLIKTRGQQVTLRCSPKSGHDTVSWYQQALGQGPQFIFQYYEEEERQRGNFPDRFSGHQFPNYSSELNVNALLLGDSALYLCASSLPGAGGRETQYFGPGTRLLVL.

The chain links TRBV9 to TRBJ1-2; D is possibly TRBD1 (6 bases). The V gene's germline CDR1 is SGDLS and CDR2 YYNGEE. The V end was cut by 2 bases, the J end by 5 bases, with 22 bases between. The length of the CDR3 is 17 residues. CDR3 sequence reads: CASSVLSGVSPSYGYTF. As DNA, the CDR3 is TGTGCCAGCAGCGTGTTATCAGGGGTGTCACCTAGTTATGGCTACACCTTC.

V gene TRBV6-5 combines with J gene TRBJ2-7; 10 nucleotides line up with TRBD1. Germline V lookup: CDR1 MNHEY, CDR2 SVGAGI. Trimming removed 4 bases from V and 7 bases from J; junction bases left unmatched: 4. The length of the CDR3 is 13 residues. CDR3 loop: CASSSTDRGEQYF. The CDR3, as DNA: TGTGCCAGCAGTTCCACGGACAGGGGGGAGCAGTACTTC.

The chain employs TRBV19 and TRBJ1-2; maybe TRBD1 (5 bases). V lost 2 bases and J lost 0, with 10 bases in between. CDR1 is LNHDA, CDR2 SQIVND, per germline (reference sequence). The CDR3 covers 15 residues. The CDR3 nucleotides are TGTGCCAGTAGTATATCTGGGGGACCTAACTATGGCTACACCTTC. It codes for CASSISGGPNYGYTF.

The chain joins TRBV28 to TRBJ1-1, with 11 bases identical to TRBD1. The J segment lost 1 base and the V segment lost 4 bases, leaving 5 bases of the junction unmatched. The CDR3 is 16 residues long. The V gene's germline CDR1 is MDHEN and CDR2 SYDVKM. The CDR3 sequence: CASSSWDRGSNTEAFF. In DNA form, the CDR3 reads TGTGCCAGCAGTTCTTGGGACAGGGGGTCGAACACTGAAGCTTTCTTT.

This chain uses TRBV27 with TRBJ1-5, with D possibly being TRBD1 (5 bases). In germline, CDR1 is MNHEY, CDR2 SMNVEV (reference sequence). V dropped 5 bases and J dropped 2 bases, with 16 bases sitting between them. The CDR3 has 16 amino acids. CDR3 DNA: TGTGCCAGCAGTCGAACCGCCGGGGGTGGCAATCAGCCCCAGCATTTT. Translating it yields CASSRTAGGGNQPQHF.

The chain has TRBV9 and TRBJ1-1; 8 bases line up with TRBD1. CDR3 length equals 17 residues. Trimming took 7 bases from V and 6 from J; bases not matched to a gene: 20. CDR1 and CDR2 from the germline V gene are SGDLS and YYNGEE. This CDR3 reads CASPRGQERTWDAEAFF. Here the CDR3 DNA reads TGTGCCAGCCCCAGGGGGCAGGAGAGGACTTGGGACGCTGAAGCTTTCTTT.

The chain joins TRBV11-3 to TRBJ2-5, with D unresolved. V gave up 1 base and J gave up 4 bases, with 7 bases separating them. This CDR3 spans 13 amino acids. Germline V gene sequence: CDR1 SGHNT, CDR2 YENEEA. CDR3 residues: CASSLVLGETQYF. The CDR3 DNA is TGTGCCAGCAGCTTAGTGTTGGGAGAGACCCAGTACTTC. Full variable domain (rest looked up from reference TRBV11-3 and TRBJ2-5): EAGVVQSPRYKIIEKKQPVAFWCNPISGHNTLYWYLQNLGQGPELLIRYENEEAVDDSQLPKDRFSAERLKGVDSTLKIQPAELGDSAVYLCASSLVLGETQYFGPGTRLLVL.

The chain recombines TRBV4-1 with TRBJ2-7; 9 nucleotides align to TRBD1. V was clipped by 5 bases and J by 3 bases; unmatched bases: 8. CDR3 length: 15 amino acids. The germline CDR1 and CDR2 sequences are MGHRA and YSYEKL. The CDR3 DNA reads as TGCGCCAGCAGCTCTGGCCCGGGACAGGGCTACGAGCAGTACTTC. Amino acid sequence: CASSSGPGQGYEQYF.

Points on this clone: This CDR3 is also generated by other DNA sequences in the sample. V usage is TRBV6-5 and J usage is TRBJ2-7, with 7 positions matching TRBD1. With 5 bases clipped from V and 2 bases from J, the junction kept 3 bases outside the gene matches. Germline CDR1 MNHEY, CDR2 SVGAGI. The CDR3 length is 13 residues. CDR3 loop: CASSRTGAYEQYF. In DNA form, the CDR3 reads TGTGCCAGCAGTAGGACAGGCGCCTACGAGCAGTACTTC.